This T cell receptor beta chain was sequenced during a study of early T cells in non-severe SARS-CoV-2 infection (dated by TCRdb to the early 2020s). The study in broad terms: TCR sequencing used bulk RNA from unsorted whole blood, so alpha and beta chains could not be paired.

The method behind the library was 5' RACE. TCRdb shows the sequencer as NextSeq 500. In the TCR library protocol, unique molecular identifiers were attached to individual cDNA molecules to correct for PCR bias and sequencing error. Both TCR alpha and beta chains were sequenced, and tight co-correlation was observed between alpha and beta sequence abundances in each sample. The study's processing was this. V gene, J gene and CDR3 annotation of TCR sequences was performed with Decombinator V4. TCRs were defined as expanded if a significant change between any two time points was detected under a Poisson model with p below 0.0001. TCR abundances were normalised to the total number of TCRs sequenced in each sample and reported as counts per million. TRAV1-2 paired with TRAJ12, TRAJ20 or TRAJ33 defined MAIT TCRs, while TRAV10 paired with TRAJ18 defined iNKT TCRs. A search of VDJdb, accessed on 1 November 2021, was run for TCRs annotated to CMV, EBV and SARS-CoV-2, with TCRs annotated for multiple antigens excluded. TCRdb reworked the public reads: Q25 trimming with fastp, MiXCR clone assembly, productive beta chains retained. Records with the same CDR3 protein are collapsed into one entry carrying the most frequent genes and DNA. TCRdb, not the authors, supplied the V and J calls. The sample contains 20,000 to 25,000 distinct CDR3 sequences, 4% to 5.5% of them found a single time. The ten largest clonotypes hold under 6% of the sample.

This was a case-control study nested in a cohort of healthcare workers in London, UK, who had nasopharyngeal swab PCR tests and blood samples taken every week. Healthcare workers were enrolled in the week of the UK lockdown, from 23 to 31 March 2020, and were followed every week for up to roughly 15 weeks. What the work shows at the level of the full study, not this receptor alone: VDJdb matching was skewed toward anti-spike CD8 responses and likely underestimated virus-specific expansions by missing private and CD4 specificities.

The CDR3 runs 15 amino acids, cysteine and phenylalanine included. Only CDR3 DNA remains: 45 bases, in frame from the first base. Via the germline V gene (reference sequence), CDR1 is LGHDT and CDR2 YNNKEL. V lost 3 bases and J lost 7 bases; the stretch between them is 17 bases long. In this sample, this clonotype turned up many times. Its cognate antigen has yet to be identified. It has no much larger one-base neighbor in the sample; base qualities were not kept. Specimen: whole blood. This chain is built from TRBV3-1 and TRBJ2-3; 6 matching bases give a weak D call of TRBD2. The TCR was taken from an adult who was a healthcare worker with PCR-confirmed SARS-CoV-2 infection or an uninfected control (not recorded which). The sequenced DNA: TGTGCCAGCAGCCACGACCCGACTAGTTGGAATACGCAGTATTTT. This codes for CASSHDPTSWNTQYF.